This entry is about one T cell receptor (beta chain). Study processing details: Reference gene primer amplification in the assay estimated nucleated cell counts. Generated by immunoSEQ multiplex PCR, the TCRdb table keeps only in-frame clones and is missing some. The D gene and trimming were derived from the DNA, and the V and J assignments and clone size from that table. The sample holds roughly 81,000 clones, approximately 83% seen once. Trimming shortened V by 2 bases and J by 6 bases, and 10 bases separated the two germline ends. The CDR3 loop spans 14 amino acids. Germline V gene lookup returns CDR1 SGHNT and CDR2 YENEEA. This sample was included in a study of blood T cell repertoires in COVID-19. Study-wide context: Donors in the United States, Italy and Spain gave samples during acute or convalescent COVID-19. T cells, B-cell-depleted T cells, or PBMCs provided the cDNA or gDNA that served as material.

Sequencing was carried out using peripheral blood. This receptor was obtained from an older woman with acute or convalescent COVID-19. The chain carries TRBV11-3 and TRBJ2-2, with a possible D match to TRBD1 (5 bases). For the CDR3, the DNA is TGTGCCAGCAGCTTATCAGCGACAGCCGGGGAGCTGTTTTTT. Translation gives CASSLSATAGELFF. The variable domain in full, with the rest retrieved from reference TRBV11-3 and TRBJ2-2, is EAGVVQSPRYKIIEKKQPVAFWCNPISGHNTLYWYLQNLGQGPELLIRYENEEAVDDSQLPKDRFSAERLKGVDSTLKIQPAELGDSAVYLCASSLSATAGELFFGEGSRLTVL.